The table lists the clone carrying this T cell receptor (beta chain) with a few counts. With 10 bases removed from V and 3 bases from J, the gap between germline ends came to 16 bases. The CDR3 totals 14 residues. The germline V gene has CDR1 LNHDA and CDR2 SQIVND (reference sequence). This entry belongs to a study of blood T cell repertoires in COVID-19. Using immunoSEQ multiplex PCR, the repertoire was profiled, and TCRdb retains in-frame clones only, with some absent. The sample gives under 85,000 clones, roughly 80% of which show up once; more than 40% is in the top ten. The J gene is TRBJ1-5, the V gene TRBV19; D is possibly TRBD1 (6 bases). The TCR originated in a human donor in a cohort sampled during active COVID-19. The source material was peripheral blood. CDR3 residues: CATSWGHNNQPQHF. CDR3 nucleotide sequence: TGTGCCACCTCTTGGGGACACAACAATCAGCCCCAGCATTTT.